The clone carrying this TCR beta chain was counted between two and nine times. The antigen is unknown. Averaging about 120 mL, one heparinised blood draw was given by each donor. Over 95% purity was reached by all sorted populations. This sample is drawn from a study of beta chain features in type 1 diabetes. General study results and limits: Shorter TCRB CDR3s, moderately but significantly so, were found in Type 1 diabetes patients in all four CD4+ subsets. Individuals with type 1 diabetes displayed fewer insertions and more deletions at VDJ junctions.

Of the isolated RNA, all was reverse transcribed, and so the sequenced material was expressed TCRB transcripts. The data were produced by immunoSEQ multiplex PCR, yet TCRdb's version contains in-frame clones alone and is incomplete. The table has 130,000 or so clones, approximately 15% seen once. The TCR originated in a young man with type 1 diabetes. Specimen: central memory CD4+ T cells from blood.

In DNA form, the CDR3 reads TGTGCCAGCAGGGACGACAGTAACTATGGCTACACCTTC. Translating it yields CASRDDSNYGYTF. This chain connects TRBV6-6 to TRBJ1-2, with D perhaps TRBD1 (5 bases). V was shortened by 6 bases and J by 1 base, with 9 bases between the two germline ends. In germline, CDR1 is MNHNY, CDR2 SVGAGI (reference sequence). This CDR3 has 13 amino acids.